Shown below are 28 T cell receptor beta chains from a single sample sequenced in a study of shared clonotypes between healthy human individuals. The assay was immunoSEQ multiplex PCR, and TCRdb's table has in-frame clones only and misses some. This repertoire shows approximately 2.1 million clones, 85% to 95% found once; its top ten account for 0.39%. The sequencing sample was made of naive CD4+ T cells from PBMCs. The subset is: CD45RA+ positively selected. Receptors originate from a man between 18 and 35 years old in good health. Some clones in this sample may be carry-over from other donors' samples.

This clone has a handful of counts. In DNA, the CDR3 is TGTGCCAGCAGCCGAGGGGGCGGATCCTACGAGCAGTACTTC. Encoded protein: CASSRGGGSYEQYF. The V and J genes are TRBV9 and TRBJ2-7; TRBD1 aligns across 7 bases. The ends lost 4 bases at V and 1 base at J; junction bases unmatched: 5. The CDR3 is 14 amino acids. Germline V gene sequence: CDR1 SGDLS, CDR2 YYNGEE.

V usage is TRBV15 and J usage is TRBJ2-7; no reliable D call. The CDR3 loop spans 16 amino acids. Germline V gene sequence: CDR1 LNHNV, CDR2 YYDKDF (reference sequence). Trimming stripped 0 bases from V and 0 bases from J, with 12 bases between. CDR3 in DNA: TGTGCCACCAGCAGAGATTGGGTCCCTGGCTCCTACGAGCAGTACTTC. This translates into CATSRDWVPGSYEQYF.

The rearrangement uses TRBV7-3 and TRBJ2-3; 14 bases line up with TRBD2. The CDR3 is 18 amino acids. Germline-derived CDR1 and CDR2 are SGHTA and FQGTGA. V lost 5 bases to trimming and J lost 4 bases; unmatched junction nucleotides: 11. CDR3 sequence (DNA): TGTGCCAGCAGCAAACACGGGACTAGCGGGAGCGGCGCAGATACGCAGTATTTT. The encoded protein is CASSKHGTSGSGADTQYF.

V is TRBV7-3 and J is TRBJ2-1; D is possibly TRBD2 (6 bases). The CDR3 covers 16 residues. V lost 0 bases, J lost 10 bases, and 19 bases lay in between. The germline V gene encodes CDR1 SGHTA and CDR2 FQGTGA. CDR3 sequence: CASSLTVGTFGAEQFF. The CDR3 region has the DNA TGTGCCAGCAGCTTAACGGTGGGGACTTTCGGCGCCGAGCAGTTCTTC.

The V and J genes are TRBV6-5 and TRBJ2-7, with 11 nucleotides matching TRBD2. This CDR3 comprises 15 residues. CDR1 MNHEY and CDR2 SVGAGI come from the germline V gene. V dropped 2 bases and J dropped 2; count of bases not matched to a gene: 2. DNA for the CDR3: TGTGCCAGCAGTTACCAGACTAGCGGGACCTACGAGCAGTACTTC. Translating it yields CASSYQTSGTYEQYF.

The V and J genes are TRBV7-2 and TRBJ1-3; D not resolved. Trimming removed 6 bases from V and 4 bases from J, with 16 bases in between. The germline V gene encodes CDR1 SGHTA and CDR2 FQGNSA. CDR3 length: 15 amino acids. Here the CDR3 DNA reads TGTGCCAGCAGGTCTATATACTCGAGGGGAAACACCATATATTTT. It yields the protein CASRSIYSRGNTIYF.

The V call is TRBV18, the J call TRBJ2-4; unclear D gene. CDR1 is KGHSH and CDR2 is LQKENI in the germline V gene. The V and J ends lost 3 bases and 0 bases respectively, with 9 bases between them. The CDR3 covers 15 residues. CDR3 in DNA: TGTGCCAGCTCACCCGACCTAATAGCCAAAAACATTCAGTACTTC. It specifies CASSPDLIAKNIQYF.

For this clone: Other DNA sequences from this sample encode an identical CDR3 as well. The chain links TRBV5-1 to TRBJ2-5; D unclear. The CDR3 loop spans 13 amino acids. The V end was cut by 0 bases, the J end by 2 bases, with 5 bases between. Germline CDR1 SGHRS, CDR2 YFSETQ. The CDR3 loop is CASSLVLQETQYF. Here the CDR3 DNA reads TGCGCCAGCAGCTTGGTTTTACAAGAGACCCAGTACTTC.

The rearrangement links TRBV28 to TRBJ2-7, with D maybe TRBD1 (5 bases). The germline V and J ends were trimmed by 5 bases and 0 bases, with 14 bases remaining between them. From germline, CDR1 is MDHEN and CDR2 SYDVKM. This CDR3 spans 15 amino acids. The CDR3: CASSAPGFFSYEQYF. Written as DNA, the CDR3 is TGTGCCAGCAGTGCCCCAGGGTTTTTCTCCTACGAGCAGTACTTC.

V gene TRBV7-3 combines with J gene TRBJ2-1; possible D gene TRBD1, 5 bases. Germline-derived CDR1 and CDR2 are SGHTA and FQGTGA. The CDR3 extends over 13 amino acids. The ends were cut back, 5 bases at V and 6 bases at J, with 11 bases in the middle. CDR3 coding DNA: TGTGCCAGCAGCCCCGCAGGGTCCAATGAGCAGTTCTTC. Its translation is CASSPAGSNEQFF. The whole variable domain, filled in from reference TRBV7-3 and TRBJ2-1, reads GAGVSQTPSNKVTEKGKYVELRCDPISGHTALYWYRQSLGQGPEFLIYFQGTGAADDSGLPNDRFFAVRPEGSVSTLKIQRTERGDSAVYLCASSPAGSNEQFFGPGTRLTVL.

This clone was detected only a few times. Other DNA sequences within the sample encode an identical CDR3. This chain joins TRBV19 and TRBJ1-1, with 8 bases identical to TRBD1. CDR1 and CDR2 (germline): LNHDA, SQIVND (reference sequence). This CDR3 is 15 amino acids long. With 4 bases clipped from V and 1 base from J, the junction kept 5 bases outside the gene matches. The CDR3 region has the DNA TGTGCCAGTAGTAGTCAGGGGGCTGGGAACACTGAAGCTTTCTTT. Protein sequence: CASSSQGAGNTEAFF. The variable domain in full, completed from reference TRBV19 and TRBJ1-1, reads DGGITQSPKYLFRKEGQNVTLSCEQNLNHDAMYWYRQDPGQGLRLIYYSQIVNDFQKGDIAEGYSVSREKKESFPLTVTSAQKNPTAFYLCASSSQGAGNTEAFFGQGTRLTVV.

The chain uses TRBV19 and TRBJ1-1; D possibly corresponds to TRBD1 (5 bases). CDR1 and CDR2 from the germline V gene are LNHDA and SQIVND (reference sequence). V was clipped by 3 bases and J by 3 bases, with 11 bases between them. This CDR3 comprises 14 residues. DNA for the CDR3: TGTGCCAGTAGTATTTCGGGACCAGACACTGAAGCTTTCTTT. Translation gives CASSISGPDTEAFF. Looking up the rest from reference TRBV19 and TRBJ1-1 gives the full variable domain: DGGITQSPKYLFRKEGQNVTLSCEQNLNHDAMYWYRQDPGQGLRLIYYSQIVNDFQKGDIAEGYSVSREKKESFPLTVTSAQKNPTAFYLCASSISGPDTEAFFGQGTRLTVV.

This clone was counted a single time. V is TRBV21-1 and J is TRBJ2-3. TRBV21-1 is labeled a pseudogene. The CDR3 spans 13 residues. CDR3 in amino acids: CASSPALNDTQYF. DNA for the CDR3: TGTGCCAGCAGCCCGGCCCTCAATGATACGCAGTATTTT.

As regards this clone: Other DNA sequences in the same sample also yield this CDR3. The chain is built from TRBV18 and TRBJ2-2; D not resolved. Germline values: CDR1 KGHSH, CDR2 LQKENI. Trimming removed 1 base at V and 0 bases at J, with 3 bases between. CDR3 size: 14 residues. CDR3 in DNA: TGTGCCAGCTCACCACTCGCGAACACCGGGGAGCTGTTTTTT. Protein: CASSPLANTGELFF.

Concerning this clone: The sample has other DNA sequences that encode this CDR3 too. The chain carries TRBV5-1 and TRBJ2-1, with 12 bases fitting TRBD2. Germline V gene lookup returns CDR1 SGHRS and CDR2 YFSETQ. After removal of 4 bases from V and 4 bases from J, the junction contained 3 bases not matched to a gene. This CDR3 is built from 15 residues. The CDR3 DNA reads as TGCGCCAGCAGCCCTGGGACTAGCGGGTACAATGAGCAGTTCTTC. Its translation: CASSPGTSGYNEQFF.

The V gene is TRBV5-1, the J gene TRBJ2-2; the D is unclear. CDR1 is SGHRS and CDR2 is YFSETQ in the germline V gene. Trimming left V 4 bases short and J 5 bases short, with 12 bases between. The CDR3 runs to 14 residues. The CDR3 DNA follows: TGCGCCAGCAGCCCCGTTGGGTTAACCGGGGAGCTGTTTTTT. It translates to CASSPVGLTGELFF.

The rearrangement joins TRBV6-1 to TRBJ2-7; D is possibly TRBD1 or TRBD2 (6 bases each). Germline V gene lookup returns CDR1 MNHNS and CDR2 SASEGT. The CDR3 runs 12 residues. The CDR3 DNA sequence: TGTGCATGCCGGGGGACACTTTACGAGCAGTACTTC. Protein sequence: CACRGTLYEQYF.

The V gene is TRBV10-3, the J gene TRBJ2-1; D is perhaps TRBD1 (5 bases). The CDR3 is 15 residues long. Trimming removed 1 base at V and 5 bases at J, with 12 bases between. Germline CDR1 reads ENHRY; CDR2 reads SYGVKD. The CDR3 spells CAISEYPREHNEQFF. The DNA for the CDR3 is TGTGCCATCAGTGAGTATCCCAGGGAACACAATGAGCAGTTCTTC.

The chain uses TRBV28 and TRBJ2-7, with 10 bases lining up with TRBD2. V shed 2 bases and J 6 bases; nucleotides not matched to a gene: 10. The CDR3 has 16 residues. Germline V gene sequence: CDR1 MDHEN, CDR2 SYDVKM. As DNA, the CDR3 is TGTGCCAGCAGTTTACTTTCTAGCGGGAGACTCTCCGAGCAGTACTTC. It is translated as CASSLLSSGRLSEQYF.

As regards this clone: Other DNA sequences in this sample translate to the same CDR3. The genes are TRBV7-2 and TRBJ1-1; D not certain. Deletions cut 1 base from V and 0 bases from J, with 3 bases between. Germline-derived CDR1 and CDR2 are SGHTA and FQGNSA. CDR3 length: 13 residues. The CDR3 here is CASSLELNTEAFF. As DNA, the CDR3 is TGTGCCAGCAGCTTAGAATTGAACACTGAAGCTTTCTTT.

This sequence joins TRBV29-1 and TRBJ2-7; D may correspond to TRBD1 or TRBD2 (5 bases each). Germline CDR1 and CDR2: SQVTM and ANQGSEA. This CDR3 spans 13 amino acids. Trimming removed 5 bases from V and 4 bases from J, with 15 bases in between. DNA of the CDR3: TGCAGCGTTAGGGCAGGGAGCTCTTACGAGCAGTACTTC. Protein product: CSVRAGSSYEQYF.

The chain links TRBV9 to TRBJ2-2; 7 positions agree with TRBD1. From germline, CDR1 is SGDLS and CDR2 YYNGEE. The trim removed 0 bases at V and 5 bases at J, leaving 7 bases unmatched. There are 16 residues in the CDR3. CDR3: CASSVVGPGGTGELFF. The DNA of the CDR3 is TGTGCCAGCAGCGTAGTGGGGCCAGGGGGTACCGGGGAGCTGTTTTTT.

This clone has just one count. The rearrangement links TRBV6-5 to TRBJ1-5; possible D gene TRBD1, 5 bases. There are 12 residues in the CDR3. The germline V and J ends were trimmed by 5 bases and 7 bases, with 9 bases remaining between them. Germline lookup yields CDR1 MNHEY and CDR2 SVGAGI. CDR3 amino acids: CASSRRDQPQHF. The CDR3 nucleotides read TGTGCCAGCAGTCGCCGGGACCAGCCCCAGCATTTT.

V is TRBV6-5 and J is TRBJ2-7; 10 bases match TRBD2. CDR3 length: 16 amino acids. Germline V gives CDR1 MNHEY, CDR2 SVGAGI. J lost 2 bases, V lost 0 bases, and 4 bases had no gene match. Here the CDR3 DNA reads TGTGCCAGCAGTTACTCGGGGACTAGCGCTACCTACGAGCAGTACTTC. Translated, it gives CASSYSGTSATYEQYF.

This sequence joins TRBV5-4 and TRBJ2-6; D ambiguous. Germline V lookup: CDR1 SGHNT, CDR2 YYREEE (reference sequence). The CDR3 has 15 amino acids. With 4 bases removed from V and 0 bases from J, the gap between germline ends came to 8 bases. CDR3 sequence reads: CASSRGDSGANVLTF. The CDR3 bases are TGTGCCAGCAGCCGCGGTGACTCTGGGGCCAACGTCCTGACTTTC.

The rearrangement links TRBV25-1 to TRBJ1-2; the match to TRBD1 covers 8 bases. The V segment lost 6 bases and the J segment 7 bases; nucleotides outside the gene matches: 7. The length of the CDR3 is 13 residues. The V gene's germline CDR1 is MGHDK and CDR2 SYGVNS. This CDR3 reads CASRPQGAGGYTF. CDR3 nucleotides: TGTGCCAGCAGACCCCAGGGGGCGGGTGGCTACACCTTC.

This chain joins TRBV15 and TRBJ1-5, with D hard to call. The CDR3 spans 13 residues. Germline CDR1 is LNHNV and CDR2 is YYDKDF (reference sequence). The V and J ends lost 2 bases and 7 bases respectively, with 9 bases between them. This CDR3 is CATSRQEKQPQHF. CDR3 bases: TGTGCCACCAGCAGACAGGAGAAGCAGCCCCAGCATTTT.

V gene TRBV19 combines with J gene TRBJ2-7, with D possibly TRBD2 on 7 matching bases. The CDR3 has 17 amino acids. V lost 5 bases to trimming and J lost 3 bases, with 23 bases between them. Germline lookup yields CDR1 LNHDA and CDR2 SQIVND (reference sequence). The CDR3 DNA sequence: TGTGCCAGTAGTGCGGGGGCCGCCACAGCGGGCCTCTACGAGCAGTACTTC. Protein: CASSAGAATAGLYEQYF.